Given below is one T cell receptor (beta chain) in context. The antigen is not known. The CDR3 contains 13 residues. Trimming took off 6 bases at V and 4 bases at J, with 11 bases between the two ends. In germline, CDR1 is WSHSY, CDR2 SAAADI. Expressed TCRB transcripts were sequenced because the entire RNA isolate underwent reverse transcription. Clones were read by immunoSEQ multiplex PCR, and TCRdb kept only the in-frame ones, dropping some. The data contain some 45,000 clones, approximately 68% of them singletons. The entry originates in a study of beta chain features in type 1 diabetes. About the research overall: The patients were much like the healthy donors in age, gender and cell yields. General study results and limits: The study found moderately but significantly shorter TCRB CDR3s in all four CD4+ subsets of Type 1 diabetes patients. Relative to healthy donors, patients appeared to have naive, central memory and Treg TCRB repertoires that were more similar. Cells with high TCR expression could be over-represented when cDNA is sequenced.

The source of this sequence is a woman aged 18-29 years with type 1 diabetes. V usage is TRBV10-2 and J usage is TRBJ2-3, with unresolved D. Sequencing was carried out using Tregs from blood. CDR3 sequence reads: CASRAQRSDTQYF. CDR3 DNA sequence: TGCGCCAGCAGAGCCCAGCGCTCAGATACGCAGTATTTT.